What follows describes a single T cell receptor beta chain. Its antigen is still unknown. The table came from immunoSEQ multiplex PCR; TCRdb's copy has only in-frame clones and leaves some out. This table has tens of thousands of clones, 92% appearing once. The V gene's germline CDR1 is SNHLY and CDR2 FYNNEI. Trimming removed 2 bases from V and 5 bases from J, with 13 bases in between. The CDR3 extends over 15 amino acids. The data were taken from a study of resident and recirculating memory T cells in vitiligo. Across the whole study: Shave-biopsy epidermis from lesional and nonlesional skin was sequenced alongside PBMCs. Study outcomes and limitations: Vitiligo lesions lacked a unique dominant clone, and clonality varied. Different lesions suggested infiltration by different T cell clones.

The genes are TRBV2 and TRBJ1-5, with D possibly TRBD1 on 5 matching bases. The sequence derives from a male donor with vitiligo. Sequencing was done on a sample of blood. The CDR3 loop reads CASSEWGESDQPQHF. CDR3 DNA: TGTGCCAGCAGTGAATGGGGGGAATCGGATCAGCCCCAGCATTTT.